Listed below are T cell receptor beta chains from one sample, sequenced in a study of blood T cell repertoires in COVID-19. Assay used: immunoSEQ multiplex PCR; TCRdb lists only in-frame clones, some missing. The table lists roughly 140,000 clones, more than 65% of them singletons. The sample comprised peripheral blood. These receptors all stem from a woman in her fifties or sixties in a cohort sampled during active or convalescent COVID-19. The CDR3 runs from the conserved cysteine through the conserved F or W. The D gene is left open where the match is weak. Expanded clones get a size class; other rows say once, few or many, or leave the size out.

>TRBV19|once|TRBD1|TRBJ1-2
TGTGCCAGTAGTTTAGGACAGGGTGGATATGGCTACACCTTC
CASSLGQGGYGYTF
>TRBV11-2|.|TRBD2|TRBJ2-1
TGTGCCAGCAGCCTAGCGGGGGGTTCCTACAATGAGCAGTTCTTC
CASSLAGGSYNEQFF
>TRBV6-6|.|TRBD1|TRBJ1-5
TGTGCCAGCAGCCTCCCGACAGGGCAAGACAATCAGCCCCAGCATTTT
CASSLPTGQDNQPQHF
>TRBV2|.|.|TRBJ1-4
TGTGCCAGCAGTGAAGCTGGGGGGGAAAAACTGTTTTTT
CASSEAGGEKLFF
>TRBV3-1/TRBV3-2|.|.|TRBJ1-5
TGTGCCAGCAGCCAAGACTGGACAGGCAATCAGCCCCAGCATTTT
CASSQDWTGNQPQHF
>TRBV10-3|.|TRBD2|TRBJ2-1
TGTGCCACCAAATCACTAACTAGCGCGGTCAATGAGCAGTTCTTC
CATKSLTSAVNEQFF
>TRBV11-2|.|TRBD2|TRBJ2-1
TGTGCCAGCAGCTTAGAGGCTGCGGGGGGGCGGACCGATGAGCAGTTCTTC
CASSLEAAGGRTDEQFF
>TRBV7-9|.|TRBD2|TRBJ2-3
TGTGCCAGCAGCTTCGGCGGGGGGGATACGCAGTATTTT
CASSFGGGDTQYF
>TRBV24-1|.|TRBD1|TRBJ1-1
TGTGCCACCAGTGCCCTAAGGGACAGGAGACACTTGAACACTGAAGCTTTCTTT
CATSALRDRRHLNTEAFF
>TRBV29-1|.|.|TRBJ2-5
TGCAGCGTTGAACTGCAGGGCCGGGAGACCCAGTACTTC
CSVELQGRETQYF
>TRBV3-1/TRBV3-2|.|.|TRBJ1-2
TGTGCCAGCAGCCAAGTTAGGGGCCACGGGGGCTACACCTTC
CASSQVRGHGGYTF
>TRBV15|.|.|TRBJ1-5
TGTGCCACCAGTCCCAGGGTAATAGGCAATCAGCCCCAGCATTTT
CATSPRVIGNQPQHF
>TRBV11-2|.|.|TRBJ2-1
TGTGCCAGCAGCTTAGTAACCGGACTGCAGTTCTTC
CASSLVTGLQFF
>TRBV4-1|.|.|TRBJ2-1
TGCGCCAGCAGCCAAGATTGGGGGGGGCTCCCCTCCTACAATGAGCAGTTCTTC
CASSQDWGGLPSYNEQFF